This entry describes one T cell receptor beta chain. At one of its ends the junction is not consistent with the germline gene, which may arise from a read error. CDR1 is MNHEY, CDR2 SVGEGT, per germline. CDR3 length: 14 amino acids. Source study methods: How many nucleated cells were present was estimated from reference gene primer amplification. The repertoire was sequenced with immunoSEQ multiplex PCR; TCRdb's copy has only in-frame clones and lacks some. D and trimming come from the DNA, and the V and J calls and clone size come from that table. The sample lists around 130,000 clones; approximately 88% were seen once. The data stem from a study of blood T cell repertoires in COVID-19. Looking at the study overall: Collection of acute and convalescent COVID-19 samples took place in the United States, Italy and Spain. Sources were T cells, B-cell-depleted T cells, or PBMCs; the material itself was cDNA or gDNA.

The chain uses TRBV6-2 or TRBV6-3 and TRBJ1-1; D call uncertain. The sequenced sample was peripheral blood. The TCR originated in a man between 65 and 80 years old with active COVID-19. The CDR3, as DNA: TGTGCCAGCGGTTACGGCAGTCTGTACACTGAAGCTTTCTTT. Translation: CASGYGSLYTEAFF.